The table lists the clone carrying this TCR beta chain with a few counts. Its specificity is unknown. This sample stems from a study of T cells in Graves' hyperthyroidism and ophthalmopathy. Findings and caveats of the study: Ophthalmopathy, which appeared later, was predicted by the model a median about 6 months before onset.

This CDR3 contains 13 residues. Germline V gene data show CDR1 as SGHRS and CDR2 as YFSETQ. V was cut by 7 bases and J by 5 bases, with 15 bases left in between. TCR beta CDR3 regions were amplified from RNA transcripts. When the TCR CDR3 underwent first-round RT-PCR, the HTBI primer set was used. One entry per CDR3 protein, called by TCRdb with MiXCR from the multiplex PCR reads. The table shows approximately 700,000 distinct CDR3 sequences, with roughly 15% occurring only once. This chain links TRBV5-1 with TRBJ2-5; D call uncertain. This clonotype originated in a man younger than 35 with Graves' hyperthyroidism. Sequencing used blood. CDR3 sequence: CASARHPTETQYF. Written as DNA, the CDR3 is TGCGCCAGCGCCAGACACCCAACGGAGACCCAGTACTTC.